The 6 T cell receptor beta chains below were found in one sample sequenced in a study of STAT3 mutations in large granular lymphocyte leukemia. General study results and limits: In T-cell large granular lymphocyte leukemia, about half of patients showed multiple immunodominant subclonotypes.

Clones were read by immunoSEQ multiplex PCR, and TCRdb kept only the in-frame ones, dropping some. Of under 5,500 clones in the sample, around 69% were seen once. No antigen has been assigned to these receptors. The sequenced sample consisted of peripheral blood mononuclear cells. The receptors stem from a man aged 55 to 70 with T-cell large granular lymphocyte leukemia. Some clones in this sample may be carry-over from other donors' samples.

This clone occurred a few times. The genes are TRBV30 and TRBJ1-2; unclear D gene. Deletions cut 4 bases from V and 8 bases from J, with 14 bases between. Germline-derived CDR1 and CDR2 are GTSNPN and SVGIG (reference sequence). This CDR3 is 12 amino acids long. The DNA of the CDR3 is TGTGCCTGGACAGCAACGGTTGGGGGCTACACCTTC. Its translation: CAWTATVGGYTF.

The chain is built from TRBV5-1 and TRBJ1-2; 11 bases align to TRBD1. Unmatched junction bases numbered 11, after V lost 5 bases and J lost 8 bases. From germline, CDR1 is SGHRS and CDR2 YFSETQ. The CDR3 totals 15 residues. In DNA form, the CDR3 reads TGCGCCAGCAGAGACGGACAGGGGGCCGTCGGAGGCTACACCTTC. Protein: CASRDGQGAVGGYTF.

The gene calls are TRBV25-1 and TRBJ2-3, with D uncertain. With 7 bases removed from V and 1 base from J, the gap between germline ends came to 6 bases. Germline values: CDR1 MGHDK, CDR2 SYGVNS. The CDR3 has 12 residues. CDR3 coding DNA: TGTGCCAGCACCCCCGGCACAGATACGCAGTATTTT. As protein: CASTPGTDTQYF.

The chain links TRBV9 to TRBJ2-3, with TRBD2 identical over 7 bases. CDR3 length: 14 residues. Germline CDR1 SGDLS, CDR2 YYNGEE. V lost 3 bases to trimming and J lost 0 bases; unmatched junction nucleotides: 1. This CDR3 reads CASSERGSTDTQYF. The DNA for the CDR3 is TGTGCCAGCAGCGAGCGGGGTAGCACAGATACGCAGTATTTT.

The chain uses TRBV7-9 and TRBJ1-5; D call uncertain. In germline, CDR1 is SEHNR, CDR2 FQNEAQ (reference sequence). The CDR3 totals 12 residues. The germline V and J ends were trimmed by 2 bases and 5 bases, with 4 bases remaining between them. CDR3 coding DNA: TGTGCCAGCAGCTTACAGGATCAGCCCCAGCATTTT. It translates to CASSLQDQPQHF.

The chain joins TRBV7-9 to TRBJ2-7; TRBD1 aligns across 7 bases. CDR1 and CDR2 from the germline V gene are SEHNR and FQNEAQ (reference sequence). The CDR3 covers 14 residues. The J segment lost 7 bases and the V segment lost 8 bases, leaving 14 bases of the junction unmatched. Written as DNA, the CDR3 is TGTGCCAGCGGGACGGGACAGAATTTGTGGGAGCAGTACTTC. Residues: CASGTGQNLWEQYF.